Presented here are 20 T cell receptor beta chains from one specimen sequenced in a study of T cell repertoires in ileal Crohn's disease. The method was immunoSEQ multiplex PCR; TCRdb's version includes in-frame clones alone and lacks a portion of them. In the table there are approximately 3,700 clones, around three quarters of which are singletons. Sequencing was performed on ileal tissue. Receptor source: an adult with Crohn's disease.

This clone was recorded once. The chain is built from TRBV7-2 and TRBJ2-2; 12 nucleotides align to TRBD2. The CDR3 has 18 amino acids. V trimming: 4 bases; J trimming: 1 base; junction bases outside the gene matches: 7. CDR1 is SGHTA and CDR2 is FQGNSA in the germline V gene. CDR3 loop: CASSSHRTSGVNTGELFF. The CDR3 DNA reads TGTGCCAGCAGCTCACATCGGACTAGCGGGGTGAACACCGGGGAGCTGTTTTTT.

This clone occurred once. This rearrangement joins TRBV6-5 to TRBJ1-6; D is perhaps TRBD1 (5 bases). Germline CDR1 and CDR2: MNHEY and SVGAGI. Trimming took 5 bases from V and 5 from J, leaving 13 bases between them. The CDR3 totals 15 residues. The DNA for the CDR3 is TGTGCCAGCAGTGCCCCCCGGGGGGATAATTCACCCCTCCACTTT. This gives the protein CASSAPRGDNSPLHF.

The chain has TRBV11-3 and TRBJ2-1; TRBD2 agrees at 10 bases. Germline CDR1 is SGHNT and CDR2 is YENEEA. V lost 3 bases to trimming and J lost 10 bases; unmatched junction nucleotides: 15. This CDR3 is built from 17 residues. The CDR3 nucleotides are TGTGCCAGCAGCTTCGTCGGAAGGAGCGGGAGGGCCCCGGAGCAGTTCTTC. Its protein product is CASSFVGRSGRAPEQFF.

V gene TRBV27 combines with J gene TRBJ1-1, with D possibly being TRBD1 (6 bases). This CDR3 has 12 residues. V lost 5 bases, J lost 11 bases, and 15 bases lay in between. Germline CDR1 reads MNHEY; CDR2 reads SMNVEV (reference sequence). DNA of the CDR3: TGTGCCAGCAGTATTACAGGGAGTACGGCTTTCTTT. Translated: CASSITGSTAFF.

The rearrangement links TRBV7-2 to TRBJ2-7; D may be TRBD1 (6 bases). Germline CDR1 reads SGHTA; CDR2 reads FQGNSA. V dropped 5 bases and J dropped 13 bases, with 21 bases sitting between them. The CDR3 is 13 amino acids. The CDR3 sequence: CASSLYRDAPFYF. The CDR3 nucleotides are TGTGCCAGCAGCCTTTACAGGGACGCTCCCTTTTACTTC. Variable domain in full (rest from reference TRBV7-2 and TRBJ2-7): GAGVSQSPSNKVTEKGKDVELRCDPISGHTALYWYRQSLGQGLEFLIYFQGNSAPDKSGLPSDRFSAERTGGSVSTLTIQRTQQEDSAVYLCASSLYRDAPFYFGPGTRLTVT.

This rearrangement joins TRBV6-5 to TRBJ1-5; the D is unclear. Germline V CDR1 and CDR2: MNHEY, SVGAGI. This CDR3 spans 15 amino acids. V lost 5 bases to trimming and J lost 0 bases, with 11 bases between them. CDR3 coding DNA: TGTGCCAGCAGTCCCTCAGGTACTAGCAATCAGCCCCAGCATTTT. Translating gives CASSPSGTSNQPQHF.

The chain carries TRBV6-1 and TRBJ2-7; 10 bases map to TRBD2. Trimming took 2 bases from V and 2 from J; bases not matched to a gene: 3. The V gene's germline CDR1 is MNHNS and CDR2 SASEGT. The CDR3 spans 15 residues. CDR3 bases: TGTGCCAGCAGTGAAACCCTAGCGGGGGCCTACGAGCAGTACGTC. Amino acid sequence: CASSETLAGAYEQYV.

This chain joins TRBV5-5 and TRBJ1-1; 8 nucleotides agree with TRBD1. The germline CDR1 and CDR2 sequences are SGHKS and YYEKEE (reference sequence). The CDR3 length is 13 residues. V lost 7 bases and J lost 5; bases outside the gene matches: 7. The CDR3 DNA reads TGTGCCAGCGCGACAGGGGAGAGAACTGAAGCTTTCTTT. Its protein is CASATGERTEAFF.

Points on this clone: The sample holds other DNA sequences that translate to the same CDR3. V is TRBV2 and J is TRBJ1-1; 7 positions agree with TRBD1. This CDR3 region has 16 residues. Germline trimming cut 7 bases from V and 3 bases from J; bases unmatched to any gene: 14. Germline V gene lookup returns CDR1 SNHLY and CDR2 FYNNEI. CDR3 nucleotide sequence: TGTGCCAGCATCTCGAAGGGGGCGCGAGAGGACACTGAAGCTTTCTTT. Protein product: CASISKGAREDTEAFF.

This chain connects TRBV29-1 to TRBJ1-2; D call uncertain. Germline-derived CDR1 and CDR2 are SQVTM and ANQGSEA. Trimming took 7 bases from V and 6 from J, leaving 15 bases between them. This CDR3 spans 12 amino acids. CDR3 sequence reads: CSAMTTADGYTF. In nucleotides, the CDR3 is TGCAGCGCCATGACCACGGCGGATGGCTACACCTTC. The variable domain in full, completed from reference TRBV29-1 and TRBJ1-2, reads SAVISQKPSRDICQRGTSLTIQCQVDSQVTMMFWYRQQPGQSLTLIATANQGSEATYESGFVIDKFPISRPNLTFSTLTVSNMSPEDSSIYLCSAMTTADGYTFGSGTRLTVV.

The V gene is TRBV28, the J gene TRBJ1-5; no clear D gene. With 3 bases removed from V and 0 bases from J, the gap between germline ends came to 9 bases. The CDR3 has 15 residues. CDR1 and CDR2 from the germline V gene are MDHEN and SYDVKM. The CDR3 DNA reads TGTGCCAGCAGTTTTGGGCATTATAGCAATCAGCCCCAGCATTTT. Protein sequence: CASSFGHYSNQPQHF.

CDR3 region: CAGRGQLTEAFF. CDR3 bases: TGTGCCGGTCGGGGACAGCTCACTGAAGCTTTCTTT. V and J are TRBV30 and TRBJ1-1; 7 bases agree with TRBD1. The CDR3 has 12 amino acids. Germline CDR1 GTSNPN, CDR2 SVGIG (reference sequence). V lost 8 bases and J lost 4; bases outside the gene matches: 7.

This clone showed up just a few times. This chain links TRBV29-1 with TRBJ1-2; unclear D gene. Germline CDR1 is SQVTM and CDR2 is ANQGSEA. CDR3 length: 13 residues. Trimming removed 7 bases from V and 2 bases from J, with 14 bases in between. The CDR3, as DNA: TGCAGCGCTGTCGGAAGGCGGAACTATGGCTACACCTTC. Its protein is CSAVGRRNYGYTF. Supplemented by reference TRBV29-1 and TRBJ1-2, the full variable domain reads SAVISQKPSRDICQRGTSLTIQCQVDSQVTMMFWYRQQPGQSLTLIATANQGSEATYESGFVIDKFPISRPNLTFSTLTVSNMSPEDSSIYLCSAVGRRNYGYTFGSGTRLTVV.

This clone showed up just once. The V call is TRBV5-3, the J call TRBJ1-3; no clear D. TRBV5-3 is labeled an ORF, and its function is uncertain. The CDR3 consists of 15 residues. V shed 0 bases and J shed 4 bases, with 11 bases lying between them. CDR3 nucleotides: TGTGCCAGAAGCTTGGCCGGGGTTGCCGGAAACACCATATATTTT. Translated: CARSLAGVAGNTIYF.

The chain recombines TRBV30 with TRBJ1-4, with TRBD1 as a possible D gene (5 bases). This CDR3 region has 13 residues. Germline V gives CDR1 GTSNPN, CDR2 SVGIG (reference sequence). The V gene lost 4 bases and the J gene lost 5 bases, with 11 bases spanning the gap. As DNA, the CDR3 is TGTGCCTGGAACCGGACACCCAATGAAAAACTGTTTTTT. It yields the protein CAWNRTPNEKLFF.

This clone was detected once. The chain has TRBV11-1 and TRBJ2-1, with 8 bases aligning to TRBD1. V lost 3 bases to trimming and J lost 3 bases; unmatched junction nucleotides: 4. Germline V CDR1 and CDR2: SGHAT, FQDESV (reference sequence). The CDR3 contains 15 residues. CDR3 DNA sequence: TGTGCCAGCAGCTTCCCCACAGGGGGCTACAATGAGCAGTTCTTC. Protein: CASSFPTGGYNEQFF.

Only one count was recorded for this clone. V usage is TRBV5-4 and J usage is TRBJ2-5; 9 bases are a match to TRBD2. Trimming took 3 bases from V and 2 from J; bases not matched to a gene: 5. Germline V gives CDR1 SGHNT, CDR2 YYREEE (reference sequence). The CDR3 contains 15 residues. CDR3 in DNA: TGTGCCAGCAGCTCTAGCGGGGCCTTTCAAGAGACCCAGTACTTC. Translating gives CASSSSGAFQETQYF. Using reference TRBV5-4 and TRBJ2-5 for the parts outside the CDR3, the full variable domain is ETGVTQSPTHLIKTRGQQVTLRCSSQSGHNTVSWYQQALGQGPQFIFQYYREEENGRGNFPPRFSGLQFPNYSSELNVNALELDDSALYLCASSSSGAFQETQYFGPGTRLLVL.

As DNA, the CDR3 is TGTGCCAGCAGCTTGAATGGGGGCTCTCCCTCCTACGAGCAGTACGTC. Translation: CASSLNGGSPSYEQYV. V gene TRBV5-5 combines with J gene TRBJ2-7, with D possibly matching TRBD1 (6 bases). This CDR3 has 16 residues. Germline values: CDR1 SGHKS, CDR2 YYEKEE (reference sequence). Between the trimmed V and J ends, which lost 1 base and 0 bases, there was a span of 14 bases.

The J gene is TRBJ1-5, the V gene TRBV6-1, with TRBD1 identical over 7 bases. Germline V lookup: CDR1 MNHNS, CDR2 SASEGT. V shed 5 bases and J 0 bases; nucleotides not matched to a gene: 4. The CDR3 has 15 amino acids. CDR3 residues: CASSWDSFSNQPQHF. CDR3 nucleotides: TGTGCCAGCAGTTGGGACAGCTTTAGCAATCAGCCCCAGCATTTT.

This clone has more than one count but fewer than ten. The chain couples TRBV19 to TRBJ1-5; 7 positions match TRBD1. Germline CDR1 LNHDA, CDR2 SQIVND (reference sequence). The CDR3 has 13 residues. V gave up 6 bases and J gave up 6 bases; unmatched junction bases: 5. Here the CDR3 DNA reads TGTGCCAGTAGGACAGGGACGATTCAGCCCCAGCATTTT. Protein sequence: CASRTGTIQPQHF. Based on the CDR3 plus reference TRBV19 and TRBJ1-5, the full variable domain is DGGITQSPKYLFRKEGQNVTLSCEQNLNHDAMYWYRQDPGQGLRLIYYSQIVNDFQKGDIAEGYSVSREKKESFPLTVTSAQKNPTAFYLCASRTGTIQPQHFGDGTRLSIL.